This passage covers 17 T cell receptor beta chains from one sample sequenced in a study of T cell responses to AZD1222 COVID-19 vaccine. TCRdb's table, derived via immunoSEQ multiplex PCR, lists solely in-frame clones and lacks some. Among over 40,000 clones, approximately 84% were seen once, and the ten largest hold around 27%. Sample: peripheral blood, taken on day 0 of AZD1222 vaccination. These receptors were taken from an adult in good health.

This clone was seen only a few times. This sequence joins TRBV7-3 and TRBJ2-5; D remains ambiguous. This CDR3 has 12 amino acids. Deletions cut 4 bases from V and 3 bases from J, with 6 bases between. Germline-derived CDR1 and CDR2 are SGHTA and FQGTGA. CDR3 sequence (DNA): TGTGCCAGCAGCTATCAGAAAGAGACCCAGTACTTC. Translation: CASSYQKETQYF.

The genes are TRBV15 and TRBJ1-5, with 9 bases aligning to TRBD1. In germline, CDR1 is LNHNV, CDR2 YYDKDF (reference sequence). CDR3 length: 14 amino acids. J lost 6 bases, V lost 1 base, and 1 base had no gene match. CDR3 amino acids: CATSRGTGVQPQHF. The CDR3 DNA follows: TGTGCCACCAGCAGAGGGACAGGGGTTCAGCCCCAGCATTTT.

This clone occurred many times. The rearrangement joins TRBV11-3 to TRBJ2-1; 9 nucleotides align to TRBD1. V dropped 1 base and J dropped 8; count of bases not matched to a gene: 15. CDR1 and CDR2 from the germline V gene are SGHNT and YENEEA. There are 18 residues in the CDR3. CDR3 coding DNA: TGTGCCAGCAGCTTAGGGTTTCGGTTACAGGGGGCGTTGGATGAGCAGTTCTTC. Amino acid sequence: CASSLGFRLQGALDEQFF.

The CDR3 is CASSEAVIRDEQYF. In DNA, the CDR3 is TGTGCCAGCAGTGAAGCTGTAATTCGCGACGAGCAGTACTTC. This rearrangement joins TRBV6-1 to TRBJ2-7; D not certain. The CDR3 covers 14 residues. Germline CDR1 MNHNS, CDR2 SASEGT. Trimming left V 0 bases short and J 5 bases short, with 11 bases between.

The chain links TRBV28 to TRBJ1-5, with 7 bases fitting TRBD1. V lost 1 base and J lost 4; bases outside the gene matches: 10. The CDR3 extends over 17 amino acids. CDR1 is MDHEN, CDR2 SYDVKM, per germline. The CDR3 DNA reads as TGTGCCAGCAGTTTATTGGGGGGACAGAGTAGAAATCAGCCCCAGCATTTT. It yields the protein CASSLLGGQSRNQPQHF.

V gene TRBV7-9 combines with J gene TRBJ2-4, with D possibly matching TRBD2 (5 bases). Trimming took off 1 base at V and 8 bases at J, with 12 bases between the two ends. CDR3 length: 14 residues. From germline, CDR1 is SEHNR and CDR2 FQNEAQ (reference sequence). The DNA of the CDR3 is TGTGCCAGCAGCTTAGGGGTGGGGAGATACATTCAGTACTTC. Protein: CASSLGVGRYIQYF.

V and J are TRBV7-8 and TRBJ2-3, with 11 bases lining up with TRBD2. The CDR3 runs 16 residues. Germline lookup yields CDR1 SGHVS and CDR2 FQNEAQ. V lost 5 bases and J lost 5; bases outside the gene matches: 9. The CDR3 reads CASSPSSGRAGDTQYF. The CDR3 nucleotides read TGTGCCAGCAGCCCGAGTAGCGGGAGGGCTGGAGATACGCAGTATTTT.

This clone occurred once. The chain joins TRBV7-9 to TRBJ1-1; 8 bases align to TRBD1. This CDR3 has 13 residues. In germline, CDR1 is SEHNR, CDR2 FQNEAQ (reference sequence). Unmatched junction bases numbered 5, after V lost 6 bases and J lost 5 bases. The CDR3 DNA sequence: TGTGCCAGCAGGGAACAGGGGGGGACTGAAGCTTTCTTT. It yields the protein CASREQGGTEAFF.

V is TRBV2 and J is TRBJ1-5; weak D call: TRBD1 (6 bases). The germline V gene encodes CDR1 SNHLY and CDR2 FYNNEI. V dropped 5 bases and J dropped 0 bases, with 11 bases sitting between them. The CDR3 loop spans 15 amino acids. CDR3 bases: TGTGCCAGCAGTCCCGGACAGACTAGCAATCAGCCCCAGCATTTT. It encodes CASSPGQTSNQPQHF.

This clone was seen only a few times. This rearrangement joins TRBV7-2 to TRBJ1-2; D remains unclear. The CDR3 length is 15 residues. CDR1 and CDR2 from the germline V gene are SGHTA and FQGNSA. The V gene lost 8 bases and the J gene lost 6 bases, with 22 bases spanning the gap. CDR3 loop: CASRYTRADTDGYTF. CDR3 nucleotides: TGTGCCAGCCGCTATACACGAGCGGATACAGATGGCTACACCTTC.

The V gene is TRBV6-2 or TRBV6-3, the J gene TRBJ1-1, with D perhaps matching TRBD1 (5 bases). Per the germline V gene, CDR1 is MNHEY and CDR2 is SVGEGT. Trimming cost V 4 bases and J 0 bases, with 12 bases left between them. The CDR3 is 15 residues long. The CDR3 reads CASSFRDGLNTEAFF. The CDR3 bases are TGTGCCAGCAGTTTCAGGGACGGATTGAACACTGAAGCTTTCTTT.

The V and J genes are TRBV19 and TRBJ1-1, with 9 bases fitting TRBD1. The CDR3 is 15 amino acids. In germline, CDR1 is LNHDA, CDR2 SQIVND (reference sequence). V was pared by 5 bases and J by 1 base, with 5 bases of the junction left unmatched. The chain's CDR3 is CASSGPGQGNTEAFF. Written as DNA, the CDR3 is TGTGCCAGTAGTGGGCCGGGACAGGGGAACACTGAAGCTTTCTTT. The full variable domain, in which reference TRBV19 and TRBJ1-1 provide the parts outside the CDR3, is DGGITQSPKYLFRKEGQNVTLSCEQNLNHDAMYWYRQDPGQGLRLIYYSQIVNDFQKGDIAEGYSVSREKKESFPLTVTSAQKNPTAFYLCASSGPGQGNTEAFFGQGTRLTVV.

The chain couples TRBV9 to TRBJ2-7; 7 bases align to TRBD1. The V gene's germline CDR1 is SGDLS and CDR2 YYNGEE. The CDR3 runs to 13 residues. The junction had 4 bases not matched to a gene; V was cut back by 4 bases and J by 3 bases. DNA for the CDR3: TGTGCCAGCAGCCCTCGGGACAGCTACGAGCAGTACTTC. Residues: CASSPRDSYEQYF.

The chain has TRBV4-2 and TRBJ2-3; D possibly corresponds to TRBD2 (6 bases). V was cut by 0 bases and J by 2 bases, with 12 bases left in between. The CDR3 has 16 amino acids. Germline CDR1 is LGHNA and CDR2 is YNFKEQ. As DNA, the CDR3 is TGTGCCAGCAGCCAAGACCGGGACTTCCACACAGATACGCAGTATTTT. The encoded protein is CASSQDRDFHTDTQYF.

This clone was observed a single time. The chain links TRBV28 to TRBJ1-2, with D possibly matching TRBD1 (6 bases). V lost 7 bases to trimming and J lost 6 bases, with 18 bases between them. The CDR3 is 14 amino acids. Per germline, CDR1 MDHEN and CDR2 SYDVKM. The CDR3 nucleotides read TGTGCCAGCATAAGGGGGAACGGATTCAATGGCTACACCTTC. Translated, it gives CASIRGNGFNGYTF.

The rearrangement uses TRBV2 and TRBJ2-3; 10 bases agree with TRBD2. V shed 8 bases and J 2 bases; nucleotides not matched to a gene: 4. The V gene's germline CDR1 is SNHLY and CDR2 FYNNEI. The CDR3 spans 14 residues. CDR3 region: CASRTSGNTDTQYF. In DNA, the CDR3 is TGTGCCAGCCGGACTAGCGGAAACACAGATACGCAGTATTTT.

V is TRBV11-2 and J is TRBJ1-2; D remains ambiguous. This CDR3 contains 14 residues. V lost 3 bases and J 6 bases, leaving 14 bases between the germline ends. The germline V gene encodes CDR1 SGHAT and CDR2 FQNNGV. CDR3 DNA: TGTGCCAGCAGCTTGACGGACTCTCCGGATGGCTACACCTTC. Translation gives CASSLTDSPDGYTF.